These T cell receptor beta chains were read from a single sample in a study of control samples from healthy donors and cancer patients. Clones were sequenced by immunoSEQ multiplex PCR, and TCRdb holds only the in-frame ones, with some missing. This sample has over 200,000 clones, with about four fifths found just once. Sequences were obtained from PBMCs. All receptors come from a woman aged 55-70 years with lung cancer. The CDR3 runs from the conserved cysteine through the conserved F or W. A D gene is named only where the DNA matches it firmly. Expanded clones get a size class; other rows say once, few or many, or leave the size out.

D gene: -; V gene: TRBV7-2; clone size: -; J gene: TRBJ1-1; CDR3 protein: CASSFGVTGTEAFF; CDR3 DNA: TGTGCCAGCAGCTTCGGGGTCACTGGCACTGAAGCTTTCTTT
D gene: -; V gene: TRBV10-1; clone size: -; J gene: TRBJ2-1; CDR3 protein: CASSEPPPYEQFF; CDR3 DNA: TGCGCCAGCAGTGAACCCCCTCCGTATGAGCAGTTCTTC
D gene: -; V gene: TRBV16; clone size: few; J gene: TRBJ2-3; CDR3 protein: CASSQNRGRTDTQYF; CDR3 DNA: TGTGCCAGCAGCCAAAACCGGGGCCGCACAGATACGCAGTATTTT
D gene: TRBD1; V gene: TRBV6-2/TRBV6-3; clone size: -; J gene: TRBJ2-3; CDR3 protein: CASSRFRTGSTDTQYF; CDR3 DNA: TGTGCCAGCAGTCGGTTCCGGACAGGGAGTACAGATACGCAGTATTTT
D gene: -; V gene: TRBV25-1; clone size: -; J gene: TRBJ2-2; CDR3 protein: CASSDSPTGELFF; CDR3 DNA: TGTGCCAGCAGTGACAGTCCAACCGGGGAGCTGTTTTTT
D gene: -; V gene: TRBV2; clone size: -; J gene: TRBJ1-6; CDR3 protein: CASSEQGRNSPLHF; CDR3 DNA: TGTGCCAGCAGTGAACAGGGCCGAAATTCACCCCTCCACTTT
D gene: TRBD2; V gene: TRBV5-4; clone size: -; J gene: TRBJ2-3; CDR3 protein: CASSLRTSGPTDTQYF; CDR3 DNA: TGTGCCAGCAGCTTACGGACTAGCGGGCCCACAGATACGCAGTATTTT
D gene: TRBD1; V gene: TRBV5-1; clone size: -; J gene: TRBJ2-7; CDR3 protein: CASSLPGQTYEQYF; CDR3 DNA: TGCGCCAGCAGCCTACCGGGACAGACTTACGAGCAGTACTTC
D gene: TRBD1; V gene: TRBV11-2; clone size: -; J gene: TRBJ1-1; CDR3 protein: CASSPRTGVGTEAFF; CDR3 DNA: TGTGCCAGCAGCCCCCGGACAGGGGTTGGCACTGAAGCTTTCTTT
D gene: -; V gene: TRBV11-2; clone size: -; J gene: TRBJ2-5; CDR3 protein: CASSYTAGQETQYF; CDR3 DNA: TGTGCCAGCAGCTATACAGCGGGCCAAGAGACCCAGTACTTC
D gene: TRBD2; V gene: TRBV4-1; clone size: once; J gene: TRBJ2-3; CDR3 protein: CASSQDRGSGASTDTQYF; CDR3 DNA: TGCGCCAGCAGCCAAGATCGGGGTAGCGGGGCCAGCACAGATACGCAGTATTTT
D gene: -; V gene: TRBV5-1; clone size: -; J gene: TRBJ2-3; CDR3 protein: CASSIGTSTDTQYF; CDR3 DNA: TGCGCCAGCAGCATCGGGACTAGCACAGATACGCAGTATTTT
D gene: -; V gene: TRBV6-5; clone size: -; J gene: TRBJ2-1; CDR3 protein: CASRRSGTDYNEQFF; CDR3 DNA: TGTGCCAGCAGACGCTCCGGGACGGACTACAATGAGCAGTTCTTC
D gene: -; V gene: TRBV6-5; clone size: -; J gene: TRBJ1-1; CDR3 protein: CASSDHGGSTEAFF; CDR3 DNA: TGTGCCAGCAGCGATCACGGGGGAAGCACTGAAGCTTTCTTT
D gene: -; V gene: TRBV1; clone size: -; J gene: TRBJ1-6; CDR3 protein: CTSSQDLGSDNSPLHF; CDR3 DNA: TGCACCAGCAGCCAAGATTTGGGTTCGGATAATTCACCCCTCCACTTT
D gene: TRBD1; V gene: TRBV6-5; clone size: once; J gene: TRBJ2-3; CDR3 protein: CASSWQGGTDTQYF; CDR3 DNA: TGTGCCAGCAGTTGGCAGGGGGGCACAGATACGCAGTATTTT
D gene: -; V gene: TRBV11-1; clone size: once; J gene: TRBJ2-2; CDR3 protein: CASSFRERGTGELFF; CDR3 DNA: TGTGCCAGCAGCTTTAGGGAGCGCGGCACCGGGGAGCTGTTTTTT
D gene: -; V gene: TRBV28; clone size: -; J gene: TRBJ2-7; CDR3 protein: CASSRAQQSYEQYF; CDR3 DNA: TGTGCCAGCAGTAGGGCGCAGCAATCCTACGAGCAGTACTTC
D gene: TRBD1; V gene: TRBV6-5; clone size: -; J gene: TRBJ2-1; CDR3 protein: CASTFGTALYNEQFF; CDR3 DNA: TGTGCCAGCACATTCGGGACAGCCTTATACAATGAGCAGTTCTTC
D gene: -; V gene: TRBV3-1/TRBV3-2; clone size: -; J gene: TRBJ2-7; CDR3 protein: CASSQEGRNRKDEQYF; CDR3 DNA: TGTGCCAGCAGCCAAGAGGGACGGAACAGGAAAGACGAGCAGTACTTC
D gene: -; V gene: TRBV2; clone size: -; J gene: TRBJ1-1; CDR3 protein: CASSDGWTEAFF; CDR3 DNA: TGTGCCAGCAGTGATGGGTGGACTGAAGCTTTCTTT
D gene: -; V gene: TRBV12-3/TRBV12-4; clone size: -; J gene: TRBJ1-1; CDR3 protein: CASSLYRATEAFF; CDR3 DNA: TGTGCCAGCAGTTTGTACAGGGCCACTGAAGCTTTCTTT
D gene: TRBD1; V gene: TRBV20-1; clone size: -; J gene: TRBJ2-7; CDR3 protein: CSASPGQGAGEQYF; CDR3 DNA: TGCAGTGCTAGTCCAGGACAGGGGGCAGGCGAGCAGTACTTC
D gene: -; V gene: TRBV6-1; clone size: -; J gene: TRBJ1-2; CDR3 protein: CASSEGGGPGGYTF; CDR3 DNA: TGTGCCAGCAGTGAAGGAGGGGGGCCGGGTGGCTACACCTTC
D gene: -; V gene: TRBV7-9; clone size: -; J gene: TRBJ2-5; CDR3 protein: CASSLGASGGLQETQYF; CDR3 DNA: TGTGCCAGCAGCTTAGGGGCCTCCGGGGGCTTACAAGAGACCCAGTACTTC
D gene: -; V gene: TRBV5-1; clone size: -; J gene: TRBJ2-1; CDR3 protein: CASSLDRPGEQFF; CDR3 DNA: TGCGCCAGCAGCTTGGACCGGCCTGGCGAGCAGTTCTTC
D gene: -; V gene: TRBV6-6; clone size: -; J gene: TRBJ1-6; CDR3 protein: CASSYEPGTDSPLHF; CDR3 DNA: TGTGCCAGCAGTTATGAGCCAGGGACGGATTCACCCCTCCACTTT
D gene: TRBD1; V gene: TRBV19; clone size: -; J gene: TRBJ1-4; CDR3 protein: CASTSRWQGAPNEKLFF; CDR3 DNA: TGTGCCAGTACCTCCAGGTGGCAGGGGGCCCCTAATGAAAAACTGTTTTTT
D gene: -; V gene: TRBV27; clone size: -; J gene: TRBJ1-4; CDR3 protein: CASSSTNSTAKSTNEKLFF; CDR3 DNA: TGTGCCAGCAGCTCAACGAATTCGACAGCCAAATCAACTAATGAAAAACTGTTTTTT
D gene: -; V gene: TRBV21-1; clone size: few; J gene: TRBJ2-5; CDR3 protein: CASSKCPGGEETQYF; CDR3 DNA: TGTGCCAGCAGCAAATGTCCGGGGGGAGAAGAGACCCAGTACTTC